A selection of T cell receptor beta chains follows, all from one sample in a study of shared clonotypes between healthy human individuals. Method: immunoSEQ multiplex PCR; TCRdb's copy keeps in-frame clones and lacks some. The sample includes a few million clones, approximately 90% seen only once; the top ten take 0.37%. Material for sequencing was naive CD4+ T cells from PBMCs. Receptors were obtained from a man younger than 30 in good health. Some clones in this sample may be carry-over from other donors' samples. Each CDR3 is given with its conserved first and last residue. Each record gives: clone size, D gene, V gene, J gene, CDR3 protein, CDR3 DNA. D genes are given only for firm matches. Only part of the rows carry a size: once, few, many, or a class if the clone is expanded.

once,.,TRBV28,TRBJ1-2,CASSLRPRSYGYTF,TGTGCCAGCAGTTTACGCCCCCGATCCTATGGCTACACCTTC
.,.,TRBV11-1,TRBJ2-7,CASSIQGNREQYF,TGTGCCAGCAGCATTCAGGGGAACCGCGAGCAGTACTTC
.,TRBD1,TRBV6-5,TRBJ1-2,CASSYSGQGGGYTF,TGTGCCAGCAGTTATTCGGGACAGGGAGGCGGCTACACCTTC
.,.,TRBV6-5,TRBJ2-1,CASRRLGRPDEQFF,TGTGCCAGCAGGCGACTAGGACGACCGGATGAGCAGTTCTTC
.,TRBD2,TRBV4-2,TRBJ2-1,CASSQTSGLYNEQFF,TGTGCCAGCAGCCAAACTAGCGGGCTTTACAATGAGCAGTTCTTC
.,.,TRBV11-2,TRBJ1-1,CASSESFRTGLNTEAFF,TGTGCCAGCAGCGAGTCCTTCAGAACGGGATTGAACACTGAAGCTTTCTTT
.,.,TRBV13,TRBJ1-4,CASSFMDHATNEKLFF,TGTGCCAGCAGCTTCATGGACCATGCAACTAATGAAAAACTGTTTTTT
.,.,TRBV7-7,TRBJ2-5,CASSLSWGLVQETQYF,TGTGCCAGCAGCTTATCCTGGGGGTTGGTTCAAGAGACCCAGTACTTC
.,TRBD2,TRBV28,TRBJ2-1,CASSSSGSGDNEQFF,TGTGCCAGCAGCTCGAGCGGGAGTGGGGACAATGAGCAGTTCTTC
.,TRBD1,TRBV27,TRBJ2-1,CASRSYRGDEQFF,TGTGCCAGCCGTTCTTACAGGGGGGATGAGCAGTTCTTC
few,.,TRBV18,TRBJ1-1,CASSYAGTLNTEAFF,TGTGCCAGCTCCTATGCCGGGACTTTGAACACTGAAGCTTTCTTT
.,TRBD2,TRBV6-1,TRBJ2-1,CASRLAEMSYNEQFF,TGTGCCAGTCGACTAGCCGAGATGTCCTACAATGAGCAGTTCTTC
.,TRBD1,TRBV5-8,TRBJ2-7,CASRKGGRDNEQYF,TGTGCCAGCAGGAAAGGGGGCAGGGACAACGAGCAGTACTTC
once,.,TRBV28,TRBJ1-1,CASTTSTRPNTEAFF,TGTGCCAGCACCACGTCGACGCGGCCGAACACTGAAGCTTTCTTT
.,.,TRBV7-2,TRBJ2-1,CASRPPGFYEQFF,TGTGCCAGCAGGCCCCCGGGATTTTATGAGCAGTTCTTC
.,.,TRBV5-1,TRBJ1-2,CASSLDVSYYGYTF,TGCGCCAGCAGCTTGGATGTCAGCTACTATGGCTACACCTTC
.,.,TRBV12-1,TRBJ2-7,CASSHSGPSGSSGQYF,TGTGCCAGCAGCCATTCAGGGCCTAGCGGGAGTTCTGGGCAGTACTTC
.,.,TRBV29-1,TRBJ2-1,CSVSSDSIYSEQFF,TGCAGCGTTTCCTCAGACAGCATTTACAGTGAGCAGTTCTTC
.,TRBD2,TRBV5-1,TRBJ2-3,CASSWGLAGLDTQYF,TGCGCCAGCAGCTGGGGACTAGCGGGGTTAGATACGCAGTATTTT
few,.,TRBV11-2,TRBJ2-7,CASSLEGSVQYF,TGTGCCAGCAGCTTAGAGGGATCGGTTCAGTACTTC
few,TRBD1,TRBV7-9,TRBJ1-2,CASSLSPGQRARF,TGTGCCAGCAGCTTATCGCCGGGACAGCGGGCGCGATTC
.,.,TRBV28,TRBJ1-5,CASSSGDLKKLNQPQHF,TGTGCCAGCAGTTCCGGGGACCTCAAAAAACTCAATCAGCCCCAGCATTTT
.,.,TRBV2,TRBJ2-7,CASRGGAGGGYEQYF,TGTGCCAGTCGGGGCGGGGCAGGGGGAGGATACGAGCAGTACTTC
.,.,TRBV4-1,TRBJ1-4,CASSLVGATNEKLFF,TGCGCCAGCAGTCTAGTGGGGGCGACTAATGAAAAACTGTTTTTT
.,.,TRBV6-5,TRBJ1-1,CASNPTGVVYTEAFF,TGTGCCAGCAACCCTACCGGAGTAGTTTACACTGAAGCTTTCTTT
.,.,TRBV5-5,TRBJ1-1,CASSLWWKNTEAFF,TGTGCCAGCAGCTTGTGGTGGAAGAACACTGAAGCTTTCTTT
once,TRBD2,TRBV9,TRBJ2-1,CASSARLAGYNEQFF,TGTGCCAGCAGCGCCCGACTAGCGGGATACAATGAGCAGTTCTTC
.,.,TRBV27,TRBJ1-5,CASSFSGSSNQPQHF,TGTGCCAGCAGTTTTTCAGGCTCTAGCAATCAGCCCCAGCATTTT
.,TRBD1,TRBV28,TRBJ1-2,CASSPGGFQGYGYTF,TGTGCCAGCAGTCCAGGGGGGTTCCAGGGGTATGGCTACACCTTC
.,TRBD1,TRBV30,TRBJ2-1,CAWSRDRGYNEQFF,TGTGCCTGGTCACGGGACAGGGGGTACAATGAGCAGTTCTTC
once,TRBD2,TRBV2,TRBJ2-7,CASSGRTSGTEEQYF,TGTGCCAGCAGTGGGAGGACTAGCGGTACTGAGGAGCAGTACTTC
.,.,TRBV6-4,TRBJ2-1,CASSASSSLYNEQFF,TGTGCCAGCAGTGCCTCAAGCAGCCTCTACAATGAGCAGTTCTTC
.,.,TRBV30,TRBJ1-2,CAWSQESNYGYTF,TGTGCCTGGAGTCAAGAGAGTAACTATGGCTACACCTTC
.,.,TRBV2,TRBJ2-1,CASSEGPRGEDEQFF,TGTGCCAGCAGTGAAGGCCCCCGCGGAGAAGATGAGCAGTTCTTC
.,TRBD2,TRBV6-1,TRBJ2-2,CASSGTSSAGELFF,TGTGCCAGCAGTGGGACTAGCAGTGCCGGGGAGCTGTTTTTT
.,.,TRBV6-5,TRBJ2-1,CASSYDGQYNEQFF,TGTGCCAGCAGTTACGACGGACAGTACAATGAGCAGTTCTTC
.,.,TRBV15,TRBJ1-2,CATRDLGGNYGYTF,TGTGCCACCAGAGATCTCGGGGGAAACTATGGCTACACCTTC
.,TRBD1,TRBV28,TRBJ1-2,CASSTGGGAYGYTF,TGTGCCAGCAGTACAGGGGGGGGTGCCTATGGCTACACCTTC
.,.,TRBV6-1,TRBJ2-1,CASSEAYNEQFF,TGTGCCAGCAGTGAAGCTTATAATGAGCAGTTCTTC
.,.,TRBV7-9,TRBJ1-1,CASSLGGRNTEAFF,TGTGCCAGCAGCTTGGGCGGAAGGAACACTGAAGCTTTCTTT
.,TRBD1,TRBV28,TRBJ1-3,CASGTGGRAGNTIYF,TGTGCCAGCGGTACAGGGGGACGAGCTGGAAACACCATATATTTT
.,.,TRBV6-1,TRBJ2-1,CASTKGGPYNEQFF,TGTGCCAGCACCAAAGGGGGTCCCTACAATGAGCAGTTCTTC
.,TRBD1,TRBV19,TRBJ1-2,CASRVQGNYGYTF,TGTGCCAGTAGAGTACAGGGGAACTATGGCTACACCTTC
.,.,TRBV7-2,TRBJ1-2,CASSFLTGSYGYTF,TGTGCCAGCAGCTTCCTTACAGGGTCCTATGGCTACACCTTC
.,.,TRBV7-2,TRBJ2-3,CASSSASGGTSTDTQYF,TGTGCCAGCAGCTCTGCCTCCGGCGGGACTAGCACAGATACGCAGTATTTT
.,TRBD1,TRBV10-3,TRBJ2-1,CAISEDRGSYNEQFF,TGTGCCATCAGTGAGGACAGGGGCTCCTACAATGAGCAGTTCTTC